Listed below are T cell receptor beta chains from one sample, sequenced in a study of early T cells in non-severe SARS-CoV-2 infection. TCRdb recomputed calls from the 5' RACE reads with MiXCR, one row per CDR3 protein. Among about 63,000 distinct CDR3 sequences listed, 13% were seen once. Sample: whole blood. These TCRs come from an adult who was a healthcare worker with PCR-confirmed SARS-CoV-2 infection or an uninfected control (not recorded which). Both conserved end residues are part of each CDR3. The D gene is left open where the match is weak. Clone size is stated in some rows and not others, as once, few, many or a class when expanded.

clone_size j_call d_call cdr3_length v_call cdr3_aa cdr3_nt
many TRBJ1-4 - 15 TRBV4-3 CASSQAGQTNEKLFF TGCGCCAGCAGCCAAGCGGGACAAACTAATGAAAAACTGTTTTTT
many TRBJ2-5 TRBD2 15 TRBV4-3 CASSQGSGGQETQYF TGCGCCAGCAGCCAGGGTAGCGGGGGCCAAGAGACCCAGTACTTC
many TRBJ2-3 TRBD2 16 TRBV9 CASSVEDSGVTDTQYF TGTGCCAGCAGCGTAGAGGATAGCGGGGTCACAGATACGCAGTATTTT
many TRBJ2-1 - 14 TRBV7-3 CASSLNGAGTEQFF TGTGCCAGCAGCTTAAATGGCGCGGGTACTGAGCAGTTCTTC
many TRBJ2-7 TRBD1 16 TRBV7-9 CASSLLGTEDFYEQYF TGTGCCAGCAGCTTGTTGGGGACAGAAGATTTCTACGAGCAGTACTTC
- TRBJ2-3 TRBD2 15 TRBV11-2 CASSPGTIGGDTQYF TGTGCCAGCAGCCCCGGGACTATAGGTGGAGATACGCAGTATTTT
few TRBJ1-1 - 14 TRBV15 CATGSGFMNTEAFF TGTGCCACGGGGTCGGGGTTCATGAACACTGAAGCTTTCTTT
- TRBJ1-3 TRBD1 14 TRBV7-9 CASSRGDSGNTIYF TGTGCCAGCAGCAGAGGGGACAGTGGAAACACCATATATTTT
- TRBJ2-7 TRBD1 12 TRBV6-6 CASKQGPYEQYF TGTGCCAGCAAACAGGGGCCCTACGAGCAGTACTTC
- TRBJ1-2 TRBD1 14 TRBV11-2 CASNPGQRNYGYTF TGTGCCAGCAACCCGGGACAGAGAAACTATGGCTACACCTTC
many TRBJ2-7 - 11 TRBV20-1 CSARGVGEQYF TGCAGTGCTAGAGGCGTCGGCGAGCAGTACTTC
many TRBJ1-6 - 14 TRBV7-2 CASRRTVDLRPLHF TGTGCCAGCAGACGGACAGTCGACTTGAGACCCCTCCACTTT
many TRBJ2-3 TRBD1 16 TRBV15 CATSRELGQGVNTQYF TGTGCCACCAGCAGAGAGTTGGGACAGGGGGTCAATACGCAGTATTTT
many TRBJ1-2 - 15 TRBV7-8 CASSSPGFRGGGYTF TGTGCCAGCAGCTCCCCAGGGTTTCGCGGAGGTGGCTACACCTTC
many TRBJ2-2 - 15 TRBV5-8 CASSLVQENTGELFF TGTGCCAGCAGCTTGGTCCAGGAGAACACCGGGGAGCTGTTTTTT
many TRBJ1-1 - 16 TRBV6-2/TRBV6-3 CASHYVVIGEGTEAFF TGTGCCAGTCATTATGTGGTGATCGGTGAAGGCACTGAAGCTTTCTTT
few TRBJ2-7 - 12 TRBV18 CASSATSYEQYF TGTGCCAGCTCAGCAACCAGCTACGAGCAGTACTTC
many TRBJ1-6 TRBD1 17 TRBV11-2 CASSLVTGGAYNSPLHF TGTGCCAGCAGCTTAGTGACAGGGGGCGCTTATAATTCACCCCTCCACTTT
many TRBJ2-3 - 17 TRBV11-1 CASSFYAGGPSTDTQYF TGTGCCAGCAGCTTCTACGCCGGGGGGCCGAGCACAGATACGCAGTATTTT
many TRBJ2-7 TRBD1 16 TRBV4-3 CASSQDLGQGVDEQYF TGCGCCAGCAGCCAAGATTTGGGCCAGGGGGTTGACGAGCAGTACTTC
- TRBJ2-1 - 14 TRBV5-1 CASHTGGGHNEQFF TGCGCCAGCCACACAGGGGGAGGGCACAATGAGCAGTTCTTC
many TRBJ2-7 - 13 TRBV12-3/TRBV12-4 CASSLDGSYEQYF TGTGCCAGCAGCCTGGACGGCTCCTACGAGCAGTACTTC
few TRBJ2-5 - 15 TRBV10-2 CASSPGVPRGETQYF TGCGCCAGCAGTCCCGGGGTACCGCGGGGAGAGACCCAGTACTTC
- TRBJ2-7 - 14 TRBV29-1 CSVPTGGDFHEQYF TGCAGCGTTCCGACAGGAGGGGATTTCCACGAGCAGTACTTC
many TRBJ1-1 - 14 TRBV3-1 CASSPRRGVTEAFF TGTGCCAGCAGCCCCCGAAGGGGAGTGACTGAAGCTTTCTTT
- TRBJ2-7 - 13 TRBV5-1 CASSQTSSYEQYF TGCGCCAGCAGCCAAACAAGCTCCTACGAGCAGTACTTC
few TRBJ2-7 TRBD1 15 TRBV6-2/TRBV6-3 CASSYPLAGGYEQYF TGTGCCAGCAGTTATCCCCTGGCAGGGGGCTACGAGCAGTACTTC